This T cell receptor beta chain was retrieved from a study of shared clonotypes between healthy human individuals. Across the whole study: Three plates were used per donor for CD4 naive, three for CD4 memory, two for CD8 naive and one for CD8 memory.

Points on this clone: The target antigen is unknown.

CDR1 and CDR2 from the germline V gene are MNHNY and SVGAGI (reference sequence). CDR3 size: 15 residues. V trimming: 7 bases; J trimming: 5 bases; junction bases outside the gene matches: 11. Healthy HIV-negative adults with no recent acute infections or vaccinations were recruited as donors. Genomic DNA from each subset was divided evenly over several immunoSEQ plates. TCRdb's table, derived via immunoSEQ multiplex PCR, lists solely in-frame clones and lacks some. The top ten clones hold 0.13% of a sample with some 2,000,000 clones, roughly 94% of them seen once. Study-level points and caveats: In four donors, approximately 5% of naive CD4 clonotypes appeared in common.

The TCR sequence derives from a man aged 18 to 29 in good health. V is TRBV6-6 and J is TRBJ2-7; 10 bases map to TRBD1. Sequencing used naive CD4+ T cells sorted from blood. Indicated subset: CD45RA+ positively selected. Here the CDR3 reads CASTPSGTGADEQYF. In nucleotides, the CDR3 is TGTGCCAGCACCCCGTCCGGGACAGGGGCGGACGAGCAGTACTTC.